This is a list of T cell receptor beta chains from one sample in a study of B cell selection in AIRE deficiency. Assay used: immunoSEQ multiplex PCR; TCRdb lists only in-frame clones, some missing. The sample holds about 26,000 clones, about 90% seen once. Sequenced input: CD4+CD25+ Tregs sorted from PBMCs. The receptors stem from a human donor in good health. Each CDR3 is given with its conserved first and last residue. Each record gives: clone size, J gene, V gene, D gene, CDR3 DNA, CDR3 protein. A D gene is named only where the DNA matches it firmly. Rows give clone size only sometimes, using once, few, many, or a class for an expanded clone.

size: once
J: TRBJ2-2
V: TRBV5-1
D: NA
DNA: TGCGCCAGCAGGATACCGGGACGGGCGAACACCGGGGAGCTGTTTTTT
CDR3: CASRIPGRANTGELFF

size: NA
J: TRBJ1-6
V: TRBV18
D: NA
DNA: TGTGCCAGCTCACCATCCCCCGCATTTAATTCACCCCTCCACTTT
CDR3: CASSPSPAFNSPLHF

size: NA
J: TRBJ2-6
V: TRBV28
D: NA
DNA: TGTGCCAGCAGTTTATCTTCCCCAGGCCCCTCTGGGGCCAACGTCCTGACTTTC
CDR3: CASSLSSPGPSGANVLTF

size: once
J: TRBJ1-6
V: TRBV7-9
D: NA
DNA: TGTGCCAGCAGCTTAGAAGGTTGGGGTAATTCACCCCTCCACTTT
CDR3: CASSLEGWGNSPLHF

size: NA
J: TRBJ1-4
V: TRBV6-1
D: TRBD1
DNA: TGTGCCAGCACCGAGGTGACAGGGGGTAATGAAAAACTGTTTTTT
CDR3: CASTEVTGGNEKLFF

size: NA
J: TRBJ1-2
V: TRBV28
D: NA
DNA: TGTGCCAGCAGTCCAGGCGGGACTAACTATGGCTACACCTTC
CDR3: CASSPGGTNYGYTF

size: NA
J: TRBJ2-3
V: TRBV9
D: NA
DNA: TGTGCCAGCAGCGTGGGTAGGGGGGCTAGCACAGATACGCAGTATTTT
CDR3: CASSVGRGASTDTQYF

size: NA
J: TRBJ2-7
V: TRBV6-5
D: NA
DNA: TGTGCCAGCAGTTACCTTGCCGGGTCCGAGCAGTACTTC
CDR3: CASSYLAGSEQYF

size: NA
J: TRBJ1-6
V: TRBV5-5
D: NA
DNA: TGTGCCAGCAGCTTGGGGCGGGGAAATTCACCCCTCCACTTT
CDR3: CASSLGRGNSPLHF

size: NA
J: TRBJ1-6
V: TRBV25-1
D: NA
DNA: TGTGCCAGCAGTCCGGGACTGACGTTTTTTCTATATAATTCACCCCTCCACTTT
CDR3: CASSPGLTFFLYNSPLHF

size: NA
J: TRBJ1-1
V: TRBV5-1
D: NA
DNA: TGCGCCAGCAGCCCTCTGACCCGAAGAAGTACTGAAGCTTTCTTT
CDR3: CASSPLTRRSTEAFF

size: NA
J: TRBJ1-2
V: TRBV11-2
D: NA
DNA: TGTGCCAGCAGCCAGGAGGCTTACTATGGCTACACCTTC
CDR3: CASSQEAYYGYTF

size: once
J: TRBJ2-7
V: TRBV6-1
D: TRBD1
DNA: TGTGCCAGCAGTGCCCGACAGGGGGCCTACGAGCAGTACTTC
CDR3: CASSARQGAYEQYF

size: NA
J: TRBJ2-2
V: TRBV30
D: TRBD2
DNA: TGTGCCTGGAGTGTACCGATAGCGGGCATAGGTGGCACCGGGGAGCTGTTTTTT
CDR3: CAWSVPIAGIGGTGELFF

size: NA
J: TRBJ2-3
V: TRBV7-3
D: TRBD2
DNA: TGTGCCAGCAGCCGCGCGGGGGGGCCTGGAGATACGCAGTATTTT
CDR3: CASSRAGGPGDTQYF

size: few
J: TRBJ2-2
V: TRBV9
D: TRBD2
DNA: TGTGCCAGCAGCCCAAAGTGGCGGGGGGGCCTCACCGGGGAGCTGTTTTTT
CDR3: CASSPKWRGGLTGELFF

size: NA
J: TRBJ2-1
V: TRBV20-1
D: NA
DNA: TGCAGTGCGACCGGGACATCTAAGCAGTTCTTC
CDR3: CSATGTSKQFF

size: NA
J: TRBJ1-1
V: TRBV7-9
D: TRBD1
DNA: TGTGCCAGCAGCCAAAGACAGGGGGCGCGGGCTTTCTTT
CDR3: CASSQRQGARAFF

size: NA
J: TRBJ1-5
V: TRBV28
D: NA
DNA: TGTGCCAGCAGTTTGAATCCCAGGAAACCCAATCAGCCCCAGCATTTT
CDR3: CASSLNPRKPNQPQHF

size: once
J: TRBJ1-5
V: TRBV7-2
D: NA
DNA: TGTGCCAGCAGCTTAGTAGTTAGCAATCAGCCCCAGCATTTT
CDR3: CASSLVVSNQPQHF

size: NA
J: TRBJ1-5
V: TRBV11-2
D: NA
DNA: TGTGCCAGCAGCTTCAGCGACACCAACAATCAGCCCCAGCATTTT
CDR3: CASSFSDTNNQPQHF

size: NA
J: TRBJ1-1
V: TRBV7-9
D: NA
DNA: TGTGCCAGCAGCCATCAGAACACTGAAGCTTTCTTT
CDR3: CASSHQNTEAFF

size: once
J: TRBJ2-5
V: TRBV11-3
D: TRBD1
DNA: TGTGCCAGCAGCCCAGGGACAGGGGATCAAGAGACCCAGTACTTC
CDR3: CASSPGTGDQETQYF

size: NA
J: TRBJ1-5
V: TRBV27
D: NA
DNA: TGTGCCAGCAGTTTATACAGGGGCAATCAGCCCCAGCATTTT
CDR3: CASSLYRGNQPQHF

size: NA
J: TRBJ1-1
V: TRBV10-1
D: NA
DNA: TGCGCCAGCAGGGAAGGGATAAACACTGAAGCTTTCTTT
CDR3: CASREGINTEAFF

size: NA
J: TRBJ2-7
V: TRBV19
D: NA
DNA: TGTGCCAGTAGCAAGGGACGGGATTACTCCTACGAGCAGTACTTC
CDR3: CASSKGRDYSYEQYF

size: NA
J: TRBJ2-5
V: TRBV9
D: NA
DNA: TGTGCCAGCAGCGTAGCTAACTGGGGTCCAAGTTTCCAAGAGACCCAGTACTTC
CDR3: CASSVANWGPSFQETQYF

size: NA
J: TRBJ1-5
V: TRBV28
D: NA
DNA: TGTGCCAGCAGTTTTGGCAGGGGAATTCAGCCCCAGCATTTT
CDR3: CASSFGRGIQPQHF

size: NA
J: TRBJ2-2
V: TRBV4-2
D: TRBD2
DNA: TGTGCCAGCAGCCAAGCAGCGGGGGGGACCGGGGAGCTGTTTTTT
CDR3: CASSQAAGGTGELFF